The 5 T cell receptor beta chains listed next were all sequenced from one sample in a study of blood T cell repertoires in COVID-19. Clones were read by immunoSEQ multiplex PCR, and TCRdb kept only the in-frame ones, dropping some. The data show over 400,000 clones, more than 85% seen once. The sequencing sample was made of PBMCs or T cells enriched from blood (not recorded which). Every receptor here comes from a woman aged 55-69 years who had recovered from COVID-19.

This clone was picked up a small number of times. The chain has TRBV18 and TRBJ1-2; 8 positions match TRBD1. The CDR3 has 15 amino acids. The junction had 7 bases not matched to a gene; V was cut back by 3 bases and J by 4 bases. Germline-derived CDR1 and CDR2 are KGHSH and LQKENI. CDR3 bases: TGTGCCAGCTCACCTCCGGGACAGGCGATCTATGGCTACACCTTC. Translation gives CASSPPGQAIYGYTF.

The V call is TRBV18, the J call TRBJ2-3, with D possibly TRBD2 on 6 matching bases. Looked up from germline, CDR1 is KGHSH and CDR2 is LQKENI. This CDR3 is 18 amino acids long. V lost 2 bases, J lost 1 base, and 19 bases lay in between. Written as DNA, the CDR3 is TGTGCCAGCTCACCAGCCTCCCCCCAGGGCGGGGGCACAGATACGCAGTATTTT. Translated, it gives CASSPASPQGGGTDTQYF. Using reference TRBV18 and TRBJ2-3 for the parts outside the CDR3, the full variable domain is NAGVMQNPRHLVRRRGQEARLRCSPMKGHSHVYWYRQLPEEGLKFMVYLQKENIIDESGMPKERFSAEFPKEGPSILRIQQVVRGDSAAYFCASSPASPQGGGTDTQYFGPGTRLTVL.

The V call is TRBV4-1, the J call TRBJ2-1; 9 bases line up with TRBD2. Unmatched junction bases numbered 5, after V lost 5 bases and J lost 3 bases. The CDR3 has 15 residues. Germline CDR1 is MGHRA and CDR2 is YSYEKL. The CDR3 nucleotides are TGCGCCAGCAGCGTCCGACTAGCGGACTACAATGAGCAGTTCTTC. It codes for CASSVRLADYNEQFF.

The chain links TRBV7-9 to TRBJ1-2, with D possibly matching TRBD1 (5 bases). Trimming pared 3 bases from V and 6 bases from J, leaving 14 bases between. Per germline, CDR1 SEHNR and CDR2 FQNEAQ (reference sequence). The CDR3 totals 14 residues. CDR3 region: CASSLRQPLDGYTF. The CDR3 bases are TGTGCCAGCAGCTTGAGACAGCCCTTGGATGGCTACACCTTC.

The chain joins TRBV28 to TRBJ1-5; D unresolved. Trimming cost V 7 bases and J 2 bases, with 15 bases left between them. The CDR3 is 15 residues long. Germline V gene lookup returns CDR1 MDHEN and CDR2 SYDVKM. CDR3 in DNA: TGTGCCAGCAATAAGCCCGACAATGGCAATCAGCCCCAGCATTTT. This translates into CASNKPDNGNQPQHF.